These 28 T cell receptor beta chains originate from one sample sequenced in a study of T cells in Graves' hyperthyroidism and ophthalmopathy. There were TCR beta CDR3 regions amplified from RNA transcripts. HTBI primers drove first-round RT-PCR of the TCR CDR3. Via MiXCR, TCRdb re-called the multiplex PCR reads, giving one row per CDR3 protein. The data show 650,000 to 700,000 distinct CDR3 sequences, roughly a sixth seen once. What was sequenced was blood. The source of these receptors is a man aged 50 or older with Graves' hyperthyroidism.

A few counts support this clonotype. The chain combines TRBV5-1 with TRBJ1-4, with D tentatively TRBD1 (6 bases). V was shortened by 7 bases and J by 8 bases, with 18 bases between the two germline ends. Per germline, CDR1 SGHRS and CDR2 YFSETQ. The CDR3 runs 14 residues. The CDR3 here is CASGSGTNDEKLFF. In DNA form, the CDR3 reads TGCGCCAGCGGTTCTGGGACAAACGACGAAAAACTGTTTTTT.

This clonotype was counted only a few times. A junction end diverges from the germline sequence, so it may reflect a read error. The CDR3 DNA sequence: TGTACCAGCTCTGCGGGGAGCACCGGGGAGCTGTTTTTT. The encoded protein is CTSSAGSTGELFF. The genes are TRBV2 and TRBJ2-2; a weak D match, TRBD2 (6 bases). There are 13 residues in the CDR3. From germline, CDR1 is SNHLY and CDR2 FYNNEI.

This clonotype was seen a handful of times. This chain joins TRBV5-1 and TRBJ1-4; 8 nucleotides match TRBD1. The CDR3 has 15 residues. V was clipped by 4 bases and J by 7 bases; unmatched bases: 9. Germline loops: CDR1 SGHRS, CDR2 YFSETQ. The CDR3 is CASSPTGDDREKLFF. The CDR3 DNA sequence: TGCGCCAGCAGCCCGACAGGGGACGATCGTGAAAAACTGTTTTTT. Full variable domain (missing parts from reference TRBV5-1 and TRBJ1-4): KAGVTQTPRYLIKTRGQQVTLSCSPISGHRSVSWYQQTPGQGLQFLFEYFSETQRNKGNFPGRFSGRQFSNSRSEMNVSTLELGDSALYLCASSPTGDDREKLFFGSGTQLSVL.

In this sample, this clonotype turned up many times. This sequence joins TRBV10-3 and TRBJ2-1, with 7 bases matching TRBD2. Germline CDR1 reads ENHRY; CDR2 reads SYGVKD. The CDR3 sequence is 12 residues long. The junction had 3 bases not matched to a gene; V was cut back by 7 bases and J by 6 bases. The chain's CDR3 is CAITGGGNEQFF. As DNA, the CDR3 is TGTGCCATCACTGGGGGGGGCAATGAGCAGTTCTTC.

This clonotype was seen a handful of times. The chain couples TRBV24-1 to TRBJ1-5; TRBD1 might be the D (6 bases). Germline V gene data show CDR1 as KGHDR and CDR2 as SFDVKD. V was clipped by 3 bases and J by 7 bases, with 15 bases between them. There are 15 residues in the CDR3. CDR3 amino acids: CATSDAQGSGQPQHF. CDR3 DNA: TGTGCCACCAGTGATGCACAGGGTTCCGGGCAGCCCCAGCATTTT.

At least ten counts were recorded for this clonotype. The CDR3 nucleotides are TGTGCCAGCAGTTTATCCCTACAAGTCGAGCAGTTCTTC. Its protein is CASSLSLQVEQFF. This rearrangement joins TRBV28 to TRBJ2-1, with D unresolved. The CDR3 loop spans 13 amino acids. CDR1 is MDHEN and CDR2 is SYDVKM in the germline V gene. V shed 1 base and J shed 10 bases, with 11 bases lying between them. Full variable domain (rest looked up from reference TRBV28 and TRBJ2-1): DVKVTQSSRYLVKRTGEKVFLECVQDMDHENMFWYRQDPGLGLRLIYFSYDVKMKEKGDIPEGYSVSREKKERFSLILESASTNQTSMYLCASSLSLQVEQFFGPGTRLTVL.

The chain carries TRBV27 and TRBJ2-2, with D uncertain. Deletions cut 6 bases from V and 6 bases from J, with 5 bases between. Germline V gene data show CDR1 as MNHEY and CDR2 as SMNVEV (reference sequence). This CDR3 contains 11 residues. This CDR3 reads CASRAAGELFF. The CDR3, as DNA: TGTGCCAGCAGAGCAGCCGGGGAGCTGTTTTTT.

This clonotype was picked up a small number of times. The rearrangement links TRBV27 to TRBJ2-1; TRBD2 matches 13 bases. The CDR3 spans 16 residues. The V and J ends lost 6 bases and 6 bases, in that order; junction bases with no gene match: 8. The V gene's germline CDR1 is MNHEY and CDR2 SMNVEV (reference sequence). CDR3: CASRETSGRWVNEQFF. The CDR3 DNA sequence: TGTGCCAGCAGAGAGACTAGCGGGAGGTGGGTCAATGAGCAGTTCTTC.

This clonotype was counted only a few times. V gene TRBV9 combines with J gene TRBJ2-7; a weak D match, TRBD2 (6 bases). V lost 3 bases and J 6 bases, leaving 13 bases between the germline ends. The CDR3 has 13 amino acids. The germline CDR1 and CDR2 sequences are SGDLS and YYNGEE. The CDR3 reads CASSGAGSSEQYF. CDR3 bases: TGTGCCAGCAGCGGAGCCGGGAGCAGCGAGCAGTACTTC.

This clonotype was observed many times. The chain uses TRBV7-2 and TRBJ2-7; unclear D gene. Between the trimmed V and J ends, which lost 2 bases and 0 bases, there was a span of 14 bases. From germline, CDR1 is SGHTA and CDR2 FQGNSA. The CDR3 covers 16 residues. In DNA form, the CDR3 reads TGTGCCAGCAGCTTATCCGTGCGGACGAGCTCCTACGAGCAGTACTTC. This translates into CASSLSVRTSSYEQYF.

This clonotype was observed at least ten times. The V call is TRBV20-1, the J call TRBJ2-1, with no clear D. V lost 6 bases to trimming and J lost 9 bases, with 18 bases between them. The CDR3 totals 13 residues. CDR1 and CDR2 from the germline V gene are DFQATT and SNEGSKA (reference sequence). The CDR3 here is CSARAGVLSEQFF. CDR3 coding DNA: TGCAGTGCCCGAGCTGGTGTCCTCTCTGAGCAGTTCTTC.

In the case of this clonotype: A much larger clone differs from this one at a single base, so this may be a read error. This rearrangement joins TRBV27 to TRBJ1-5, with no clear D. CDR1 and CDR2 from the germline V gene are MNHEY and SMNVEV (reference sequence). Trimming shortened V by 4 bases and J by 6 bases, and 13 bases separated the two germline ends. This CDR3 has 14 residues. The CDR3, as DNA: TGTGCCAGCAGTTCCCTCCACTGGAGTCAGCCCCAGCATTTT. This encodes CASSSLHWSQPQHF.

The table lists this clonotype with a few counts. The V gene is TRBV28, the J gene TRBJ2-7; D tentatively reads TRBD1 or TRBD2 (5 bases each). The CDR3 has 12 residues. Looked up from germline, CDR1 is MDHEN and CDR2 is SYDVKM. V gave up 5 bases and J gave up 8 bases, with 13 bases separating them. The CDR3 DNA sequence: TGTGCCAGCAGTACGGGGCCGGTGAAGCAGTACTTC. Translation gives CASSTGPVKQYF.

This clonotype was observed a handful of times. The junction shows a germline mismatch at one end, possibly a read error. J is TRBJ2-2 and V is TRBV6-1; 9 nucleotides align to TRBD1. The CDR3 has 14 residues. CDR1 MNHNS and CDR2 SASEGT come from the germline V gene. The CDR3 protein is CASRGTGNPGELFF. Here the CDR3 DNA reads TGTGCCAGCAGGGGGACAGGGAACCCCGGGGAGCTGTTTTTT.

The rearrangement uses TRBV3-1 and TRBJ2-7, with D unclear. This CDR3 has 13 residues. The germline V and J ends were trimmed by 4 bases and 3 bases, with 10 bases remaining between them. Germline CDR1 LGHDT, CDR2 YNNKEL (reference sequence). The chain's CDR3 is CASSPLSHYEQYF. The CDR3 DNA sequence: TGTGCCAGCAGCCCACTGTCCCACTACGAGCAGTACTTC.

The chain links TRBV19 to TRBJ2-7; D remains unclear. Germline V gene data show CDR1 as LNHDA and CDR2 as SQIVND (reference sequence). The length of the CDR3 is 14 residues. Trimming took 4 bases from V and 6 from J, leaving 16 bases between them. The CDR3 DNA is TGTGCCAGTAGTACCCCGGTGGGGTACGGCGAGCAGTACTTC. Amino acids: CASSTPVGYGEQYF.

Many counts were recorded for this clonotype. This sequence joins TRBV3-1 and TRBJ2-6; perhaps TRBD1 as D (5 bases). The CDR3 contains 17 residues. The germline V gene has CDR1 LGHDT and CDR2 YNNKEL (reference sequence). Trimming removed 2 bases at V and 0 bases at J, with 11 bases between. The CDR3 reads CASSQQTGISGANVLTF. CDR3 DNA: TGTGCCAGCAGCCAACAAACAGGAATCTCTGGGGCCAACGTCCTGACTTTC.

This clonotype was seen at least ten times. The V and J genes are TRBV11-2 and TRBJ2-7; 8 bases are a match to TRBD1. With V trimmed by 5 bases and J by 6 bases, 12 bases remained unmatched. The CDR3 totals 15 residues. Germline V CDR1 and CDR2: SGHAT, FQNNGV. The CDR3 coding sequence is TGTGCCAGCAGCCCGACCCCGGGACAGGTGGTCGAGCAGTACTTC. Translation: CASSPTPGQVVEQYF.

The chain couples TRBV28 to TRBJ1-3; TRBD1 agrees at 9 bases. V was clipped by 4 bases and J by 5 bases; unmatched bases: 12. The CDR3 spans 17 residues. The germline CDR1 and CDR2 sequences are MDHEN and SYDVKM. The CDR3 here is CASSSTYRGLNRNTIYF. The CDR3 region has the DNA TGTGCCAGCAGTTCCACATACAGGGGGCTCAATCGAAACACCATATATTTT.

This clonotype was observed many times. This chain links TRBV6-2 or TRBV6-3 with TRBJ2-2; TRBD2 matches 15 bases. The V segment lost 4 bases and the J segment 1 base; nucleotides outside the gene matches: 4. The CDR3 length is 18 residues. CDR1 MNHEY and CDR2 SVGEGT come from the germline V gene. The CDR3 bases are TGTGCCAGCAGTTCCGGGACTAGCGGGAGGCTGAACACCGGGGAGCTGTTTTTT. As protein: CASSSGTSGRLNTGELFF.

At least ten counts were recorded for this clonotype. V gene TRBV7-9 combines with J gene TRBJ2-3; 7 bases line up with TRBD1. The CDR3 covers 15 residues. V was pared by 4 bases and J by 1 base, with 5 bases of the junction left unmatched. The germline gives CDR1 SEHNR, CDR2 FQNEAQ (reference sequence). The CDR3 reads CASSSDGTGTDTQYF. Here the CDR3 DNA reads TGTGCCAGCAGCTCCGACGGGACAGGCACAGATACGCAGTATTTT.

A note on this clonotype: Since a much larger clone is just one base distant, this may be a read error. The chain links TRBV19 to TRBJ1-1; D is uncertain. CDR1 and CDR2 (germline): LNHDA, SQIVND (reference sequence). Trimming took off 3 bases at V and 3 bases at J, with 8 bases between the two ends. This CDR3 has 13 residues. DNA of the CDR3: TGTGCCAGTAGTATTAACCAGGACACTGAAGCTTTCTTT. Its protein product is CASSINQDTEAFF.

For this clonotype: A read error may explain this, as a much larger clone is one base away. The chain links TRBV30 to TRBJ2-1; D perhaps matches TRBD1 (6 bases). This CDR3 is built from 14 residues. Germline CDR1 and CDR2: GTSNPN and SVGIG (reference sequence). V lost 1 base to trimming and J lost 8 bases, with 15 bases between them. CDR3: CAWSGLQGGDEQFF. The DNA of the CDR3 is TGTGCCTGGAGTGGACTACAGGGCGGTGATGAGCAGTTCTTC.

This clonotype came up a few times. V is TRBV12-3 or TRBV12-4 and J is TRBJ1-1, with 7 bases that match TRBD1. After removal of 1 base from V and 2 bases from J, the junction contained 13 bases not matched to a gene. This CDR3 has 18 amino acids. The CDR3 protein is CASSLVTGTTVPNTEAFF. The CDR3 coding sequence is TGTGCCAGCAGTTTAGTGACAGGGACGACCGTCCCCAACACTGAAGCTTTCTTT.

This clonotype has a count of ten or more. The gene calls are TRBV7-8 and TRBJ2-1; D not resolved. CDR1 and CDR2 (germline): SGHVS, FQNEAQ. V lost 1 base to trimming and J lost 4 bases, with 23 bases between them. This CDR3 comprises 19 residues. In nucleotides, the CDR3 is TGTGCCAGCAGCTTAGAGAGGCCTGGGTTGGGTCAATCATACAATGAGCAGTTCTTC. Translating gives CASSLERPGLGQSYNEQFF.

This clonotype has only a few counts. The rearrangement uses TRBV6-1 and TRBJ2-1, with TRBD1 matching over 10 bases. Germline trimming cut 7 bases from V and 7 bases from J; bases unmatched to any gene: 10. Germline lookup yields CDR1 MNHNS and CDR2 SASEGT. The CDR3 totals 15 residues. CDR3 loop: CASTEPGQGLNEQFF. The CDR3 DNA reads as TGTGCCAGCACCGAACCGGGACAGGGGTTAAATGAGCAGTTCTTC.

This chain joins TRBV13 and TRBJ2-5; TRBD2 aligns across 10 bases. Germline V CDR1 and CDR2: PRHDT, FYEKMQ (reference sequence). The CDR3 has 15 residues. Trimming cost V 3 bases and J 4 bases; bases outside gene matches: 5. CDR3 sequence (DNA): TGTGCCAGCAGCTTTAGCGGGAGGCGGGGAGAGACCCAGTACTTC. It yields the protein CASSFSGRRGETQYF.

This clonotype was seen repeatedly, ten times or more. The chain recombines TRBV7-8 with TRBJ2-1; D may be TRBD1 or TRBD2 (5 bases each). CDR1 is SGHVS, CDR2 FQNEAQ, per germline. This CDR3 is 15 amino acids long. V gave up 3 bases and J gave up 5 bases, with 14 bases separating them. The CDR3 DNA is TGTGCCAGCAGCTTGACCGGGACGATCGACAATGAGCAGTTCTTC. Its protein is CASSLTGTIDNEQFF.